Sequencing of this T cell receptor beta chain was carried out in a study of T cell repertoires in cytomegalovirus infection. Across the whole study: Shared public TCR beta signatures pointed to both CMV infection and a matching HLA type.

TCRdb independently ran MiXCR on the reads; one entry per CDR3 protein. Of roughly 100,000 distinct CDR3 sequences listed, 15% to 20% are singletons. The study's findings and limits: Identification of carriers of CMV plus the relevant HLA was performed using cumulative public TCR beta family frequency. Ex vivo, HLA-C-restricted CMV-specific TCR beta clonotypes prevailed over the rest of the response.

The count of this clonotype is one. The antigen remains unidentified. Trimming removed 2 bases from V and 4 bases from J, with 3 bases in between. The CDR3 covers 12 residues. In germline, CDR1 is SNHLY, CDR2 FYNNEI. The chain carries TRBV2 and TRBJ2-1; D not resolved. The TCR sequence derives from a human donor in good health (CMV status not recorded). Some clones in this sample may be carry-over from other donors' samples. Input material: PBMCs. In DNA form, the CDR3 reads TGTGCCAGCAGTGAACTTTACAATGAGCAGTTCTTC. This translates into CASSELYNEQFF.